Sequencing of this T cell receptor beta chain was carried out in a study of cytomegalovirus exposure and HLA in healthy donors. Whole-study findings and limits: Near-uniform donor sequencing depth was presumed by presence/absence analyses. The Asian-associated ancestry cluster reportedly had fewer N-insertions than the roughly 670-donor mean in a later analysis.

The CDR3 totals 12 residues. Germline values: CDR1 GTSNPN, CDR2 SVGIG (reference sequence). V shed 2 bases and J shed 8 bases, with 12 bases lying between them. Vbeta (60) and Jbeta (13) primers were used in the PCR. Measured with immunoSEQ multiplex PCR; TCRdb has only the in-frame clones, and not every one. Of approximately 61,000 clones in the sample, 78% are singletons; the top ten hold 7.8%. Comments on this clone: The antigen remains undetermined.

This chain connects TRBV30 to TRBJ1-2, with D unresolved. This TCR derives from a young man in good health and CMV-seropositive. The sample was PBMCs. Here the CDR3 DNA reads TGTGCCTGGAGTTCCCGCTCGGGGGGCTACACCTTC. Translated: CAWSSRSGGYTF.